This TCR beta chain was captured by sequencing in a study of shared clonotypes between healthy human individuals. The wider study: For every donor, three CD4 naive, three CD4 memory, two CD8 naive and one CD8 memory plates were used.

It was 200 ng DNA, 31,000 or so T cell genomes, that sorted-subset replicate PCRs used. This table comes from immunoSEQ multiplex PCR, and its TCRdb copy is limited to in-frame clones, with some not included. The data show around 2.5 million clones, approximately 94% seen once. Sequencing was carried out using naive CD4+ T cells from PBMCs. Noted subset: CD45RA+ positively selected. The sequence was obtained from a man aged 18 to 35 in good health. Some clones in this sample may be carry-over from other donors' samples.

In DNA, the CDR3 is TGCAGTGCCCCGCCGAACACTGAAGCTTTCTTT. This codes for CSAPPNTEAFF. The chain joins TRBV20-1 to TRBJ1-1, with D unresolved. V was trimmed by 6 bases and J by 1 base, leaving 6 bases between them. The CDR3 spans 11 residues. Germline values: CDR1 DFQATT, CDR2 SNEGSKA (reference sequence).